Listed below are T cell receptor beta chains from one sample, sequenced in a study of blood T cell repertoires in COVID-19. Here immunoSEQ multiplex PCR was the method, and the copy in TCRdb shows in-frame clones only, minus some. The table has under 75,000 clones, approximately 80% seen once; the top ten hold 5.5% to 7%. Sample: peripheral blood. These receptors all stem from a woman aged 65 to 85 with acute or convalescent COVID-19. Each CDR3 is given with its conserved first and last residue. The D gene is left open where the match is weak. Where a row states a size, it is once, few, many or the class of an expanded clone; other rows omit it.

v_call: TRBV9
j_call: TRBJ1-6
clone_size: NA
d_call: NA
cdr3_nt: TGTGCCAGCAGCGTAGTAGATACGGATTCACCCCTCCACTTT
cdr3_aa: CASSVVDTDSPLHF

v_call: TRBV6-5
j_call: TRBJ1-1
clone_size: NA
d_call: NA
cdr3_nt: TGTGCCAGCAGTTACTATCCGAACAGAATGGACACTGAAGCTTTCTTT
cdr3_aa: CASSYYPNRMDTEAFF

v_call: TRBV7-6
j_call: TRBJ2-3
clone_size: NA
d_call: NA
cdr3_nt: TGTGCCAGCAGCTGGGAGACCCTGGATAGGGATACGCAGTATTTT
cdr3_aa: CASSWETLDRDTQYF

v_call: TRBV18
j_call: TRBJ1-5
clone_size: NA
d_call: NA
cdr3_nt: TGTGCCAGCTCACCTTCTTCAGATAATCAGCCCCAGCATTTT
cdr3_aa: CASSPSSDNQPQHF

v_call: TRBV6-2/TRBV6-3
j_call: TRBJ1-5
clone_size: few
d_call: NA
cdr3_nt: TGTGCCAGCAGTACCAGGGACAACAATCAGCCCCAGCATTTT
cdr3_aa: CASSTRDNNQPQHF

v_call: TRBV7-9
j_call: TRBJ2-2
clone_size: NA
d_call: NA
cdr3_nt: TGTGCCAGCAGCCCTAGAGCGGTAACGAACACCGGGGAGCTGTTTTTT
cdr3_aa: CASSPRAVTNTGELFF

v_call: TRBV27
j_call: TRBJ2-5
clone_size: few
d_call: NA
cdr3_nt: TGTGCCAGCAGTCCGACGACCCGGGGGACCCAGTACTTC
cdr3_aa: CASSPTTRGTQYF

v_call: TRBV5-4
j_call: TRBJ1-4
clone_size: NA
d_call: TRBD1
cdr3_nt: TGTGCCAGCAGCTGGACCCAGGGGGTTAATGAAAAACTGTTTTTT
cdr3_aa: CASSWTQGVNEKLFF

v_call: TRBV3-1/TRBV3-2
j_call: TRBJ2-1
clone_size: NA
d_call: TRBD1
cdr3_nt: TGTGCCAGCAGCCAAGAGGGGGACAGGGGATACAATGAGCAGTTCTTC
cdr3_aa: CASSQEGDRGYNEQFF

v_call: TRBV5-6
j_call: TRBJ1-6
clone_size: NA
d_call: NA
cdr3_nt: TGTGCCAGCAGCTCGATGACTACCGTGGGTTCACCCCTCCACTTT
cdr3_aa: CASSSMTTVGSPLHF

v_call: TRBV7-3
j_call: TRBJ2-2
clone_size: NA
d_call: NA
cdr3_nt: TGTGCCAGCAGCTTAGGCCTAGCCGCCGGGGAGCTGTTTTTT
cdr3_aa: CASSLGLAAGELFF

v_call: TRBV10-1
j_call: TRBJ2-5
clone_size: NA
d_call: NA
cdr3_nt: TGCGCCAGCAGTAAGGGGGTGCGGGAGACCCAGTACTTC
cdr3_aa: CASSKGVRETQYF

v_call: TRBV28
j_call: TRBJ1-1
clone_size: NA
d_call: TRBD1
cdr3_nt: TGTGCCAGCAGTCCCACAGGGGGAACTGAAGCTTTCTTT
cdr3_aa: CASSPTGGTEAFF

v_call: TRBV20-1
j_call: TRBJ2-7
clone_size: NA
d_call: NA
cdr3_nt: TGCAGTGCTAGAGGAGGTTACGAGCAGTACTTC
cdr3_aa: CSARGGYEQYF

v_call: TRBV15
j_call: TRBJ1-1
clone_size: NA
d_call: NA
cdr3_nt: TGTGCCACCAGCAGCGCGGGGCGGGTCACTGAAGCTTTCTTT
cdr3_aa: CATSSAGRVTEAFF

v_call: TRBV19
j_call: TRBJ1-1
clone_size: NA
d_call: NA
cdr3_nt: TGTGCCAGTAGTATTGGCAGGGTCCACACTGAAGCTTTCTTT
cdr3_aa: CASSIGRVHTEAFF

v_call: TRBV5-1
j_call: TRBJ2-3
clone_size: NA
d_call: NA
cdr3_nt: TGCGCCAGCAGCTGGGAGGACAGCACAGATACGCAGTATTTT
cdr3_aa: CASSWEDSTDTQYF

v_call: TRBV15
j_call: TRBJ1-1
clone_size: few
d_call: NA
cdr3_nt: TGTGCCACCAGCAGAGATTACGACAGTTTTAACACTGAAGCTTTCTTT
cdr3_aa: CATSRDYDSFNTEAFF

v_call: TRBV7-3
j_call: TRBJ2-3
clone_size: NA
d_call: TRBD2
cdr3_nt: TGTGCCAGCAGCTACGGGGGGGTCACAGATACGCAGTATTTT
cdr3_aa: CASSYGGVTDTQYF

v_call: TRBV6-5
j_call: TRBJ2-5
clone_size: NA
d_call: TRBD1
cdr3_nt: TGTGCCAGCAGTTCCCCCCGGGACAGGGGCCAAGAGACCCAGTACTTC
cdr3_aa: CASSSPRDRGQETQYF

v_call: TRBV28
j_call: TRBJ2-3
clone_size: NA
d_call: TRBD2
cdr3_nt: TGTGCCAGCGTGGGGGGGGCAGATACGCAGTATTTT
cdr3_aa: CASVGGADTQYF

v_call: TRBV6-5
j_call: TRBJ2-3
clone_size: NA
d_call: TRBD2
cdr3_nt: TGTGCCAGCAGTTACGGGGAGCGGGGAGGCACAGATACGCAGTATTTT
cdr3_aa: CASSYGERGGTDTQYF

v_call: TRBV2
j_call: TRBJ1-5
clone_size: NA
d_call: TRBD1
cdr3_nt: TGTGCCAGCAGAGGGGACAGTAGCAATCAGCCCCAGCATTTT
cdr3_aa: CASRGDSSNQPQHF

v_call: TRBV12-3/TRBV12-4
j_call: TRBJ2-4
clone_size: NA
d_call: NA
cdr3_nt: TGTGCCAGCAGTGAGACAGTAAACATTCAGTACTTC
cdr3_aa: CASSETVNIQYF

v_call: TRBV7-3
j_call: TRBJ2-3
clone_size: NA
d_call: TRBD2
cdr3_nt: TGTGCCAGCAGCTTAACCTCTAGCGGGGGGTCAGGAGATACGCAGTATTTT
cdr3_aa: CASSLTSSGGSGDTQYF

v_call: TRBV27
j_call: TRBJ1-1
clone_size: NA
d_call: NA
cdr3_nt: TGTGCCAGCAGTTTTAGTCCGAACACTGAAGCTTTCTTT
cdr3_aa: CASSFSPNTEAFF

v_call: TRBV7-2
j_call: TRBJ2-3
clone_size: NA
d_call: TRBD2
cdr3_nt: TGTGCCAGCAGCTCTAACAGACTAGCGCCCGGGGGTACGCAGTATTTT
cdr3_aa: CASSSNRLAPGGTQYF

v_call: TRBV28
j_call: TRBJ1-5
clone_size: few
d_call: TRBD1
cdr3_nt: TGTGCCAGCAGTATTACAGGGGGCCGAGATCAGCCCCAGCATTTT
cdr3_aa: CASSITGGRDQPQHF

v_call: TRBV21-1
j_call: TRBJ2-3
clone_size: NA
d_call: NA
cdr3_nt: TGTGCCAGCAGCCGCCCGGGACAGCCAACAGATACGCAGTATTTT
cdr3_aa: CASSRPGQPTDTQYF

v_call: TRBV4-1
j_call: TRBJ2-3
clone_size: NA
d_call: TRBD2
cdr3_nt: TGCGCCAGCAGCCAAGGGCGAGGAAGCGGGGGGGCAGATACGCAGTATTTT
cdr3_aa: CASSQGRGSGGADTQYF

v_call: TRBV30
j_call: TRBJ1-5
clone_size: NA
d_call: NA
cdr3_nt: TGTGCCTGGAGTGTACGAGGGTCCAGCAATCAGCCCCAGCATTTT
cdr3_aa: CAWSVRGSSNQPQHF

v_call: TRBV6-1
j_call: TRBJ1-2
clone_size: few
d_call: NA
cdr3_nt: TGTGCCAGCAGTGAATCCGTTAACTATGGCTACACCTTC
cdr3_aa: CASSESVNYGYTF

v_call: TRBV3-1/TRBV3-2
j_call: TRBJ2-5
clone_size: NA
d_call: TRBD2
cdr3_nt: TGTGCCAGCAGCCCCTCGGGCGGGGGGGTCATTGGGACCCAGTACTTC
cdr3_aa: CASSPSGGGVIGTQYF

v_call: TRBV11-2
j_call: TRBJ2-5
clone_size: NA
d_call: NA
cdr3_nt: TGTGCCAGCAGCTTTTCAGGGGTGGAGACCCAGTACTTC
cdr3_aa: CASSFSGVETQYF

v_call: TRBV9
j_call: TRBJ1-6
clone_size: NA
d_call: NA
cdr3_nt: TGTGCCAGCAGCGATCCCCGGCCCCTCCACTTT
cdr3_aa: CASSDPRPLHF

v_call: TRBV28
j_call: TRBJ1-4
clone_size: NA
d_call: TRBD1
cdr3_nt: TGTGCCAGCAGTGGGACAGGGACTAATGAAAAACTGTTTTTT
cdr3_aa: CASSGTGTNEKLFF

v_call: TRBV14
j_call: TRBJ1-1
clone_size: NA
d_call: NA
cdr3_nt: TGTGCCAGCAGTTTTCAGGGAAACACTGAAGCTTTCTTT
cdr3_aa: CASSFQGNTEAFF

v_call: TRBV9
j_call: TRBJ1-6
clone_size: NA
d_call: NA
cdr3_nt: TGTGCCAGCAGCGTGGAGGGGACTTATAATTCACCCCTCCACTTT
cdr3_aa: CASSVEGTYNSPLHF

v_call: TRBV6-5
j_call: TRBJ1-2
clone_size: once
d_call: TRBD1
cdr3_nt: TGTGCCAGCAGTCCAGACAGGGGGGGATATGGCTACACCTTC
cdr3_aa: CASSPDRGGYGYTF

v_call: TRBV9
j_call: TRBJ2-7
clone_size: NA
d_call: TRBD1
cdr3_nt: TGTGCCAGCAGCACGACAGGGAGTGCCCCCTCCTACGAGCAGTACTTC
cdr3_aa: CASSTTGSAPSYEQYF

v_call: TRBV27
j_call: TRBJ2-7
clone_size: NA
d_call: TRBD1
cdr3_nt: TGTGCCAGCAGTTCGACCTCCGGGACAGGGGCCTACGAGCAGTACTTC
cdr3_aa: CASSSTSGTGAYEQYF

v_call: TRBV6-1
j_call: TRBJ2-7
clone_size: NA
d_call: NA
cdr3_nt: TGTGCCAGCAGTGACAGGGTCTACGAGCAGTACTTC
cdr3_aa: CASSDRVYEQYF

v_call: TRBV4-1
j_call: TRBJ1-1
clone_size: NA
d_call: TRBD1
cdr3_nt: TGCGCCAGCAGCCAGGTGCCGGGACAGGGAAACACTGAAGCTTTCTTT
cdr3_aa: CASSQVPGQGNTEAFF

v_call: TRBV14
j_call: TRBJ2-1
clone_size: NA
d_call: NA
cdr3_nt: TGTGCCAGCAGCCAATTGGGCCAGGTCAACGAGCAGTTCTTC
cdr3_aa: CASSQLGQVNEQFF

v_call: TRBV4-2
j_call: TRBJ2-3
clone_size: NA
d_call: NA
cdr3_nt: TGTGCCAGCAGCCAGTTCCGGGAACAAAGCACAGATACGCAGTATTTT
cdr3_aa: CASSQFREQSTDTQYF

v_call: TRBV7-3
j_call: TRBJ2-1
clone_size: NA
d_call: TRBD2
cdr3_nt: TGTGCCAGCAGCTTAGAGAGCGGGGGGCGGCAGTTCTTC
cdr3_aa: CASSLESGGRQFF

v_call: TRBV7-3
j_call: TRBJ2-7
clone_size: NA
d_call: TRBD2
cdr3_nt: TGTGCCAGCAGCTTAATTCCGGGACTAGGCTACGAGCAGTACTTC
cdr3_aa: CASSLIPGLGYEQYF

v_call: TRBV29-1
j_call: TRBJ2-1
clone_size: few
d_call: NA
cdr3_nt: TGCAGCGTTGAAGGAGGGGTCTGGGCCCGGGGGAATGAGCAGTTCTTC
cdr3_aa: CSVEGGVWARGNEQFF

v_call: TRBV5-4
j_call: TRBJ1-3
clone_size: once
d_call: NA
cdr3_nt: TGTGCCAGCAGCTTTGGGCGGGGTGGAAACACCATATATTTT
cdr3_aa: CASSFGRGGNTIYF

v_call: TRBV19
j_call: TRBJ2-2
clone_size: few
d_call: TRBD2
cdr3_nt: TGTGCCAGTAGAAGGACTAGCGGGGGGTCGGCCGGGGAGCTGTTTTTT
cdr3_aa: CASRRTSGGSAGELFF